This entry lists 11 T cell receptor beta chains sequenced from one sample in a study of OX40 agonist ivuxolimab in advanced cancers. Library creation used the immunoSEQ multiplex PCR assay. TCRdb mirrors the immuneACCESS table, restricted to in-frame sequences. Some clones are absent from its copies; in checked studies, under half trace to an unresolved V gene, and the reason for the others is unknown. In this sample the table shows around 91,000 clones, roughly 89% of which occur a single time. In total, the top ten clones hold roughly 0.2% of the sample. Source: CD4+ or CD8+ T cells sorted from blood, taken in a trial of the OX40 agonist ivuxolimab. Every receptor here comes from an adult with an advanced solid tumor such as melanoma, head and neck, liver or kidney cancer.

This sequence joins TRBV18 and TRBJ2-5; tentative D call: TRBD2 (6 bases). Between the trimmed V and J ends, which lost 1 base and 9 bases, there was a span of 15 bases. The germline CDR1 and CDR2 sequences are KGHSH and LQKENI. The CDR3 runs to 14 residues. The CDR3 loop reads CASSPLAALAAQYF. The DNA for the CDR3 is TGTGCCAGCTCACCACTAGCGGCTCTAGCCGCCCAGTACTTC.

The chain has TRBV7-2 and TRBJ2-7; unclear D gene. From germline, CDR1 is SGHTA and CDR2 FQGNSA. There are 13 residues in the CDR3. Trimming cost V 1 base and J 3 bases, with 7 bases left between them. This CDR3 reads CASSLESRYEQYV. CDR3 sequence (DNA): TGTGCCAGCAGCTTAGAATCCCGCTACGAGCAGTACGTC.

In this sample, this clone turned up once. This rearrangement joins TRBV6-5 to TRBJ1-1; 7 bases are a match to TRBD1. CDR3 length: 11 residues. Germline-derived CDR1 and CDR2 are MNHEY and SVGAGI. This CDR3 reads CIGQANTEAFF. In DNA, the CDR3 is TGTATCGGACAGGCGAACACTGAAGCTTTCTTT.

This clone was observed a handful of times. The CDR3 DNA follows: TGTGCCAGCAGCTTAGCGGCGGCGGGGCCAAATGAAAAACTGTTTTTT. It codes for CASSLAAAGPNEKLFF. The V and J genes are TRBV7-9 and TRBJ1-4, with a possible D match to TRBD1 (5 bases). Germline V gene lookup returns CDR1 SEHNR and CDR2 FQNEAQ (reference sequence). Deletions cut 0 bases from V and 5 bases from J, with 13 bases between. The CDR3 contains 16 residues. The variable domain in full, completed from reference TRBV7-9 and TRBJ1-4, reads DTGVSQNPRHKITKRGQNVTFRCDPISEHNRLYWYRQTLGQGPEFLTYFQNEAQLEKSRLLSDRFSAERPKGSFSTLEIQRTEQGDSAMYLCASSLAAAGPNEKLFFGSGTQLSVL.

The CDR3 protein is CASGLGQGNSGYTF. Written as DNA, the CDR3 is TGTGCTAGTGGCCTGGGACAGGGGAACAGTGGCTACACCTTC. The chain combines TRBV12-5 with TRBJ1-2; 10 positions agree with TRBD1. Germline CDR1 is LGHNT and CDR2 is FRNRAP. After removal of 6 bases from V and 7 bases from J, the junction contained 8 bases not matched to a gene. The CDR3 extends over 14 amino acids. The full variable domain, its missing parts supplied by reference TRBV12-5 and TRBJ1-2, is DARVTQTPRHKVTEMGQEVTMRCQPILGHNTVFWYRQTMMQGLELLAYFRNRAPLDDSGMPKDRFSAEMPDATLATLKIQPSEPRDSAVYFCASGLGQGNSGYTFGSGTRLTVV.

This chain links TRBV2 with TRBJ1-2; 9 nucleotides line up with TRBD1. This CDR3 has 12 residues. In germline, CDR1 is SNHLY, CDR2 FYNNEI. Germline trimming cut 6 bases from V and 6 bases from J; bases unmatched to any gene: 2. CDR3 in DNA: TGTGCCAGCAGGAGGACAGGGGATGGCTACACCTTC. This encodes CASRRTGDGYTF.

This clone was seen a single time. The chain employs TRBV30 and TRBJ2-3, with D perhaps matching TRBD1 (5 bases). V was clipped by 7 bases and J by 0 bases, with 8 bases between them. This CDR3 comprises 12 residues. Per the germline V gene, CDR1 is GTSNPN and CDR2 is SVGIG (reference sequence). In DNA form, the CDR3 reads TGTGCCTACAGGCTTAGCACAGATACGCAGTATTTT. Its protein product is CAYRLSTDTQYF.

The CDR3 reads CASSSPRAGGSYNEQFF. In DNA, the CDR3 is TGTGCCAGCAGCTCTCCGCGAGCGGGAGGCTCCTACAATGAGCAGTTCTTC. The V call is TRBV7-2, the J call TRBJ2-1; 9 nucleotides align to TRBD2. This CDR3 comprises 17 residues. V lost 4 bases to trimming and J lost 0 bases; unmatched junction nucleotides: 7. Germline values: CDR1 SGHTA, CDR2 FQGNSA.

The chain has TRBV6-1 and TRBJ1-1, with 9 bases lining up with TRBD1. The ends lost 6 bases at V and 11 bases at J; junction bases unmatched: 13. Germline CDR1 is MNHNS and CDR2 is SASEGT. The CDR3 has 14 amino acids. For the CDR3, the DNA is TGTGCCAGCAGCGCTGCTGGACAGGGGCCTGGGGCTTTCTTT. Residues: CASSAAGQGPGAFF.

V and J are TRBV9 and TRBJ2-6; D is unclear. V was pared by 3 bases and J by 2 bases, with 15 bases between. CDR3 length: 17 amino acids. Germline-derived CDR1 and CDR2 are SGDLS and YYNGEE. In DNA, the CDR3 is TGTGCCAGCAGCGCCGAACTCGGCAACGCTGGGGCCAACGTCCTGACTTTC. This translates into CASSAELGNAGANVLTF.

J is TRBJ1-1 and V is TRBV6-5; D is unclear. Per germline, CDR1 MNHEY and CDR2 SVGAGI. This CDR3 spans 15 amino acids. The V end was cut by 0 bases, the J end by 11 bases, with 19 bases between. This CDR3 is CASSYSKRDGTGAFF. The CDR3, as DNA: TGTGCCAGCAGTTACTCGAAGAGAGACGGTACGGGGGCTTTCTTT.